A single sample is the source of the 20 T cell receptor beta chains below, sequenced in a study of T cells in Graves' hyperthyroidism and ophthalmopathy. TCR beta CDR3 sequences were amplified from RNA transcripts. The HTBI primer set was used in a first-round RT-PCR of the TCR CDR3. MiXCR, applied by TCRdb to the multiplex PCR reads, yields one record per CDR3 protein. The data contain fewer than 450,000 distinct CDR3 sequences, approximately 18% of them singletons. Source material: blood. The receptors here all came from a woman in her 30s with Graves' hyperthyroidism that later progressed to Graves' ophthalmopathy.

This clonotype appeared many times. The V gene is TRBV4-2, the J gene TRBJ1-1, with D perhaps TRBD1 (6 bases). This CDR3 is 15 amino acids long. Germline CDR1 and CDR2: LGHNA and YNFKEQ. Trimming shortened V by 2 bases and J by 1 base, and 11 bases separated the two germline ends. CDR3 amino acids: CASSQKGQKNTEAFF. Written as DNA, the CDR3 is TGTGCCAGCAGCCAAAAAGGACAGAAGAACACTGAAGCTTTCTTT.

This clonotype was observed at least ten times. This chain links TRBV6-1 with TRBJ1-6; D is undetermined. The V gene lost 6 bases and the J gene lost 7 bases, with 10 bases spanning the gap. Germline loops: CDR1 MNHNS, CDR2 SASEGT. CDR3 length equals 13 residues. CDR3 protein: CASRSSGNSPLHF. The CDR3 DNA follows: TGTGCCAGCAGAAGTTCTGGCAATTCACCCCTCCACTTT.

This clonotype was observed many times. The chain has TRBV27 and TRBJ1-5; D is unclear. V was clipped by 2 bases and J by 0 bases, with 8 bases between them. In germline, CDR1 is MNHEY, CDR2 SMNVEV (reference sequence). The CDR3 runs to 15 residues. CDR3 region: CASSLGVGSNQPQHF. The CDR3 DNA is TGTGCCAGCAGTTTAGGGGTAGGTAGCAATCAGCCCCAGCATTTT.

Many counts were recorded for this clonotype. The V and J genes are TRBV12-3 or TRBV12-4 and TRBJ2-1, with TRBD2 matching 7 bases. CDR3 size: 13 residues. Trimming at V came to 6 bases and at J to 9 bases, leaving 8 bases not matched to a gene. CDR3 protein: CASRVGLDGEQFF. CDR3 coding DNA: TGTGCCAGCAGAGTCGGACTAGACGGTGAGCAGTTCTTC.

At least ten counts were recorded for this clonotype. The rearrangement uses TRBV28 and TRBJ2-5, with TRBD1 identical over 10 bases. The CDR3 contains 15 residues. Losses at the gene ends were 5 bases for V and 5 bases for J; bases not matched to a gene: 8. Germline V gene lookup returns CDR1 MDHEN and CDR2 SYDVKM. In DNA, the CDR3 is TGTGCCAGCAGTGGGACAGGGGTGAGGGGCGAGACCCAGTACTTC. It specifies CASSGTGVRGETQYF.

V usage is TRBV7-6 and J usage is TRBJ2-1, with D tentatively TRBD1 (6 bases). V lost 5 bases and J 2 bases, leaving 16 bases between the germline ends. Germline CDR1 and CDR2: SGHVS and FNYEAQ. The CDR3 spans 16 residues. CDR3 region: CASSLRRGLPYNEQFF. The CDR3 nucleotides are TGTGCCAGCAGCCTACGCAGGGGCTTACCCTACAATGAGCAGTTCTTC.

This clonotype was observed many times. V and J are TRBV6-2 or TRBV6-3 and TRBJ2-5, with TRBD2 matching 10 bases. V lost 2 bases, J lost 3 bases, and 6 bases stayed unmatched. The CDR3 has 16 amino acids. The germline CDR1 and CDR2 sequences are MNHEY and SVGEGT. CDR3 sequence reads: CASSYEAGGPKETQYF. The CDR3, as DNA: TGTGCCAGCAGTTACGAAGCGGGAGGGCCTAAAGAGACCCAGTACTTC.

The rearrangement joins TRBV19 to TRBJ2-5, with D tentatively TRBD2 (6 bases). Germline V CDR1 and CDR2: LNHDA, SQIVND (reference sequence). V was pared by 1 base and J by 4 bases, with 13 bases between. CDR3 length: 15 residues. CDR3 sequence: CASSIGGGGTETQYF. Written as DNA, the CDR3 is TGTGCCAGTAGTATAGGAGGCGGAGGGACAGAGACCCAGTACTTC.

The V gene is TRBV3-1, the J gene TRBJ1-2; 8 bases align to TRBD1. The V and J ends lost 2 bases and 4 bases, in that order; junction bases with no gene match: 6. Germline V CDR1 and CDR2: LGHDT, YNNKEL (reference sequence). The CDR3 sequence is 15 residues long. The CDR3 loop reads CASSQPDRAGYGYTF. CDR3 sequence (DNA): TGTGCCAGCAGCCAACCGGACAGGGCGGGCTATGGCTACACCTTC.

This clonotype has ten or more counts. The chain employs TRBV7-7 and TRBJ2-7; 9 bases match TRBD1. CDR3 length equals 14 residues. CDR1 is SSHAT, CDR2 FNYEAQ, per germline (reference sequence). With 5 bases clipped from V and 3 bases from J, the junction kept 5 bases outside the gene matches. CDR3 sequence reads: CASSERQGGYEQYF. The CDR3 DNA is TGTGCCAGCAGCGAGAGACAGGGGGGCTACGAGCAGTACTTC.

In this sample, this clonotype turned up many times. The chain carries TRBV11-1 and TRBJ2-6; TRBD1 is a possible D gene (6 bases). Germline V lookup: CDR1 SGHAT, CDR2 FQDESV (reference sequence). Trimming left V 4 bases short and J 2 bases short, with 6 bases between. The CDR3 runs to 14 residues. DNA for the CDR3: TGTGCCAGCAGCTCAGGGGCTGGGGCCAACGTCCTGACTTTC. It yields the protein CASSSGAGANVLTF.

This clonotype was detected only a few times. V gene TRBV5-4 combines with J gene TRBJ2-7, with TRBD1 identical over 9 bases. Germline V gene data show CDR1 as SGHNT and CDR2 as YYREEE (reference sequence). The CDR3 runs to 14 residues. Losses at the gene ends were 4 bases for V and 4 bases for J; bases not matched to a gene: 6. The CDR3 DNA sequence: TGTGCCAGCAGCGACCGGGACAGGGTTTACGAGCAGTACTTC. It codes for CASSDRDRVYEQYF.

This clonotype has a count of ten or more. The chain links TRBV11-3 to TRBJ2-3; 8 bases match TRBD2. From germline, CDR1 is SGHNT and CDR2 YENEEA. After removal of 6 bases from V and 3 bases from J, the junction contained 8 bases not matched to a gene. The CDR3 covers 15 residues. The CDR3 spells CASSRSGGGTDTQYF. DNA for the CDR3: TGTGCCAGCAGTAGGAGCGGGGGAGGGACAGATACGCAGTATTTT.

This clonotype has at least ten counts. The chain carries TRBV24-1 and TRBJ2-7, with D possibly TRBD1 on 5 matching bases. V was pared by 4 bases and J by 6 bases, with 12 bases between. The CDR3 is 13 residues long. Germline CDR1 KGHDR, CDR2 SFDVKD. CDR3 sequence (DNA): TGTGCCACCAGTGACAGACCCGACAGCGAGCAGTACTTC. Translated, it gives CATSDRPDSEQYF.

The sample holds many counts of this clonotype. The rearrangement uses TRBV7-9 and TRBJ2-1; TRBD1 or TRBD2 may be the D gene (6 bases each). Per the germline V gene, CDR1 is SEHNR and CDR2 is FQNEAQ (reference sequence). The CDR3 loop spans 15 amino acids. Trimming stripped 5 bases from V and 6 bases from J, with 17 bases between. The CDR3 protein is CASSAKGGLVNEQFF. The CDR3 bases are TGTGCCAGCAGCGCCAAAGGGGGGCTCGTCAATGAGCAGTTCTTC.

Many counts were recorded for this clonotype. CDR3 sequence reads: CASSQGAGGNTIYF. CDR3 bases: TGTGCCAGCAGCCAAGGGGCAGGTGGAAACACCATATATTTT. This chain joins TRBV3-1 and TRBJ1-3; no clear D gene. The V gene lost 1 base and the J gene lost 3 bases, with 7 bases spanning the gap. The germline V gene has CDR1 LGHDT and CDR2 YNNKEL (reference sequence). This CDR3 is built from 14 residues.

Ten or more counts support this clonotype. The rearrangement links TRBV27 to TRBJ1-5; D is ambiguous. Trimming stripped 1 base from V and 5 bases from J, with 15 bases between. Germline CDR1 MNHEY, CDR2 SMNVEV (reference sequence). The CDR3 length is 16 residues. Written as DNA, the CDR3 is TGTGCCAGCAGTTTATTCTTCGGCCTACGCCATCAGCCCCAGCATTTT. Translation: CASSLFFGLRHQPQHF.

This clonotype was picked up one time. This chain joins TRBV2 and TRBJ1-1, with D uncertain. The V end was cut by 0 bases, the J end by 2 bases, with 10 bases between. The germline gives CDR1 SNHLY, CDR2 FYNNEI. The CDR3 has 15 residues. CDR3 DNA: TGTGCCAGCAGTGAAGCTTACGAAGAAAACACTGAAGCTTTCTTT. Protein sequence: CASSEAYEENTEAFF. Supplemented by reference TRBV2 and TRBJ1-1, the full variable domain reads EPEVTQTPSHQVTQMGQEVILRCVPISNHLYFYWYRQILGQKVEFLVSFYNNEISEKSEIFDDQFSVERPDGSNFTLKIRSTKLEDSAMYFCASSEAYEENTEAFFGQGTRLTVV.

This clonotype was found many times. V and J are TRBV19 and TRBJ1-5, with D possibly being TRBD1 (5 bases). This CDR3 has 15 amino acids. Germline CDR1 LNHDA, CDR2 SQIVND (reference sequence). The V end was cut by 7 bases, the J end by 3 bases, with 16 bases between. CDR3 region: CASTGGGDNNQPQHF. The CDR3 region has the DNA TGTGCCAGTACCGGCGGGGGAGACAACAATCAGCCCCAGCATTTT.

This clonotype occurred many times. The genes are TRBV30 and TRBJ1-3; D unresolved. This CDR3 spans 11 amino acids. V gave up 5 bases and J gave up 8 bases, with 10 bases separating them. Germline values: CDR1 GTSNPN, CDR2 SVGIG (reference sequence). CDR3 in amino acids: CAWATGYTIYF. The CDR3 nucleotides read TGTGCCTGGGCCACGGGCTACACCATATATTTT.